The 26 T cell receptor beta chains below come from one sample, sequenced in a study of OX40 agonist ivuxolimab in advanced cancers. Library preparation was by the immunoSEQ multiplex PCR assay. The clones in this table, taken by TCRdb from immuneACCESS, are in-frame only. Not every clone is retained; where verified, under half of the shortfall comes from an unresolved V gene, and the cause of the rest is unknown. Here the sample has 55,000 to 75,000 clones; around 85% occur a single time. The ten most abundant clones make up approximately 0.75% of the sample. The sequences come from CD4+ or CD8+ T cells sorted from blood, collected in a trial of the OX40 agonist ivuxolimab. These receptors originate from an adult with an advanced solid tumor such as melanoma, head and neck, liver or kidney cancer.

The genes are TRBV6-5 and TRBJ2-6; D is unclear. This CDR3 spans 16 amino acids. The germline V and J ends were trimmed by 0 bases and 2 bases, with 8 bases remaining between them. Germline CDR1 reads MNHEY; CDR2 reads SVGAGI. CDR3 sequence: CASSYSPVAGANVLTF. In nucleotides, the CDR3 is TGTGCCAGCAGTTACTCGCCGGTGGCTGGGGCCAACGTCCTGACTTTC.

This clone appeared a single time. The chain recombines TRBV27 with TRBJ2-1; D may match TRBD1 or TRBD2 (5 bases each). The length of the CDR3 is 14 residues. V lost 2 bases to trimming and J lost 8 bases, with 13 bases between them. Germline V CDR1 and CDR2: MNHEY, SMNVEV (reference sequence). The CDR3 nucleotides read TGTGCCAGCAGTTTAGGTAGGGGAGTGGATGAGCAGTTCTTC. Protein sequence: CASSLGRGVDEQFF.

V usage is TRBV7-2 and J usage is TRBJ2-7; D unresolved. The CDR3 totals 14 residues. Between the trimmed V and J ends, which lost 5 bases and 1 base, there was a span of 12 bases. Germline V gene data show CDR1 as SGHTA and CDR2 as FQGNSA. The CDR3 region is CASSVGPSSYEQYF. In DNA form, the CDR3 reads TGTGCCAGCAGCGTTGGGCCCTCGTCCTACGAGCAGTACTTC.

This clone was counted between two and nine times. J is TRBJ1-5 and V is TRBV28; no reliable D call. Germline V gives CDR1 MDHEN, CDR2 SYDVKM. Deletions cut 6 bases from V and 6 bases from J, with 18 bases between. The CDR3 length is 15 residues. CDR3 sequence: CASSSDPGGPQPQHF. In DNA form, the CDR3 reads TGTGCCAGCAGCTCGGACCCCGGAGGGCCTCAGCCCCAGCATTTT.

The V gene is TRBV18, the J gene TRBJ1-1, with TRBD1 matching 7 bases. The germline gives CDR1 KGHSH, CDR2 LQKENI. This CDR3 spans 15 amino acids. Trimming took 3 bases from V and 4 from J; bases not matched to a gene: 8. CDR3 sequence: CASSPLDRRSTEAFF. The CDR3 region has the DNA TGTGCCAGCTCACCCCTGGACAGGCGAAGCACTGAAGCTTTCTTT.

The chain has TRBV30 and TRBJ2-7; 10 bases are a match to TRBD1. Per germline, CDR1 GTSNPN and CDR2 SVGIG (reference sequence). Trimming at V came to 4 bases and at J to 7 bases, leaving 13 bases not matched to a gene. This CDR3 contains 15 residues. The CDR3 region is CAWTVTGQGRGEQYF. CDR3 in DNA: TGTGCCTGGACCGTCACGGGACAGGGGCGAGGGGAGCAGTACTTC.

This clone appeared a few times. The V call is TRBV7-9, the J call TRBJ1-1; maybe TRBD1 (5 bases). CDR1 is SEHNR, CDR2 FQNEAQ, per germline (reference sequence). Trimming removed 0 bases at V and 3 bases at J, with 8 bases between. The CDR3 totals 14 residues. The CDR3 DNA reads as TGTGCCAGCAGCTTAGCGTGGGGGGACACTGAAGCTTTCTTT. Translated, it gives CASSLAWGDTEAFF.

The gene calls are TRBV5-1 and TRBJ2-2; 7 bases agree with TRBD1. V lost 4 bases and J lost 1; bases outside the gene matches: 7. This CDR3 spans 16 amino acids. Germline-derived CDR1 and CDR2 are SGHRS and YFSETQ. CDR3 nucleotide sequence: TGCGCCAGCAGCCAACAGGGGCCAGAGAACACCGGGGAGCTGTTTTTT. Translation: CASSQQGPENTGELFF.

The gene calls are TRBV5-1 and TRBJ2-7, with TRBD2 as a possible D gene (6 bases). The CDR3 covers 15 residues. V dropped 1 base and J dropped 2 bases, with 13 bases sitting between them. Per germline, CDR1 SGHRS and CDR2 YFSETQ. CDR3 region: CASSLFAGNAYEQYF. DNA of the CDR3: TGCGCCAGCAGCTTGTTTGCGGGGAACGCCTACGAGCAGTACTTC.

This chain links TRBV2 with TRBJ1-2; D may be TRBD1 (6 bases). The V end lost 7 bases, the J end lost 4 bases, and 16 bases lay between the germline ends. The CDR3 is 14 amino acids. Germline V lookup: CDR1 SNHLY, CDR2 FYNNEI. CDR3: CASTVKQGSYGYTF. CDR3 bases: TGTGCCAGCACCGTAAAACAGGGTTCCTATGGCTACACCTTC. Full variable domain (remainder filled in from reference TRBV2 and TRBJ1-2): EPEVTQTPSHQVTQMGQEVILRCVPISNHLYFYWYRQILGQKVEFLVSFYNNEISEKSEIFDDQFSVERPDGSNFTLKIRSTKLEDSAMYFCASTVKQGSYGYTFGSGTRLTVV.

The V call is TRBV19, the J call TRBJ2-7; D possibly uses TRBD1 or TRBD2 (6 bases each). CDR1 is LNHDA and CDR2 is SQIVND in the germline V gene (reference sequence). The CDR3 consists of 15 residues. Deletions cut 5 bases from V and 4 bases from J, with 18 bases between. The DNA of the CDR3 is TGTGCCAGTAGTCTGCGAGACGGGGGCCCATACGAGCAGTACTTC. It translates to CASSLRDGGPYEQYF.

The chain couples TRBV7-2 to TRBJ2-1, with 12 bases matching TRBD2. V shed 4 bases and J 9 bases; nucleotides not matched to a gene: 10. Germline loops: CDR1 SGHTA, CDR2 FQGNSA. The CDR3 spans 16 residues. The CDR3 spells CASSSNLAGGPGEQFF. DNA for the CDR3: TGTGCCAGCAGCTCGAATCTAGCGGGAGGGCCGGGTGAGCAGTTCTTC.

This clone appeared a few times. The V call is TRBV18, the J call TRBJ1-2; D may be TRBD1 (5 bases). Trimming removed 3 bases from V and 4 bases from J, with 15 bases in between. The CDR3 extends over 15 amino acids. Germline V lookup: CDR1 KGHSH, CDR2 LQKENI. The CDR3: CASSPPAWDGYGYTF. CDR3 sequence (DNA): TGTGCCAGCTCACCCCCAGCGTGGGACGGCTATGGCTACACCTTC.

V gene TRBV14 combines with J gene TRBJ1-1; a weak D match, TRBD1 (6 bases). The CDR3 is made up of 17 amino acids. Germline lookup yields CDR1 SGHDN and CDR2 FVKESK. V was trimmed by 2 bases and J by 1 base, leaving 17 bases between them. CDR3 coding DNA: TGTGCCAGCAGCCAACCAACAGGGTTTCATTGGAACACTGAAGCTTTCTTT. Protein: CASSQPTGFHWNTEAFF.

The CDR3 nucleotides are TGTGCCAGCAGTTATAGGGACACCGGGGAGCTGTTTTTT. Its translation: CASSYRDTGELFF. The chain links TRBV6-5 to TRBJ2-2; no reliable D call. The CDR3 contains 13 residues. With 3 bases removed from V and 3 bases from J, the gap between germline ends came to 5 bases. Germline-derived CDR1 and CDR2 are MNHEY and SVGAGI.

J is TRBJ1-6 and V is TRBV7-2; D call uncertain. The V end was cut by 0 bases, the J end by 5 bases, with 5 bases between. CDR3 length: 14 residues. Germline V CDR1 and CDR2: SGHTA, FQGNSA. The CDR3 sequence: CASSLAHNNSPLHF. The DNA of the CDR3 is TGTGCCAGCAGCTTAGCACACAATAATTCACCCCTCCACTTT.

DNA for the CDR3: TGTGCCAGTAGTAAGGGACAGGCTCAAACTGATACGCAGTATTTT. Translating it yields CASSKGQAQTDTQYF. This chain joins TRBV19 and TRBJ2-3, with 8 bases aligning to TRBD1. The junction had 9 bases not matched to a gene; V was cut back by 4 bases and J by 6 bases. Germline V gene data show CDR1 as LNHDA and CDR2 as SQIVND (reference sequence). CDR3 size: 15 residues.

The V call is TRBV11-3, the J call TRBJ1-1; 7 bases match TRBD1. Germline CDR1 reads SGHNT; CDR2 reads YENEEA. Germline trimming cut 3 bases from V and 3 bases from J; bases unmatched to any gene: 1. This CDR3 region has 13 residues. The CDR3 sequence is CASSFDRDTEAFF. As DNA, the CDR3 is TGTGCCAGCAGCTTCGACAGGGACACTGAAGCTTTCTTT.

The chain employs TRBV6-1 and TRBJ2-3; D call uncertain. The ends were cut back, 5 bases at V and 2 bases at J, with 14 bases in the middle. CDR3 length: 15 residues. Per germline, CDR1 MNHNS and CDR2 SASEGT. In nucleotides, the CDR3 is TGTGCCAGCAGTCTACCTTCTGGCCCCACAGATACGCAGTATTTT. Translation gives CASSLPSGPTDTQYF.

The chain uses TRBV6-5 and TRBJ1-2, with D maybe TRBD1 (6 bases). Trimming cost V 4 bases and J 8 bases, with 17 bases left between them. This CDR3 has 14 amino acids. CDR1 and CDR2 from the germline V gene are MNHEY and SVGAGI. CDR3 protein: CASSLGQPGWGYTF. CDR3 coding DNA: TGTGCCAGCAGTTTAGGACAGCCCGGCTGGGGCTACACCTTC.

The genes are TRBV5-1 and TRBJ2-2; the D gene is possibly TRBD1 (6 bases). CDR1 is SGHRS, CDR2 YFSETQ, per germline. The CDR3 runs 15 residues. Trimming removed 4 bases from V and 1 base from J, with 11 bases in between. In nucleotides, the CDR3 is TGCGCCAGCAGCCGGAACAGGGAGAACACCGGGGAGCTGTTTTTT. Protein: CASSRNRENTGELFF. The full variable domain, with the rest looked up from reference TRBV5-1 and TRBJ2-2, is KAGVTQTPRYLIKTRGQQVTLSCSPISGHRSVSWYQQTPGQGLQFLFEYFSETQRNKGNFPGRFSGRQFSNSRSEMNVSTLELGDSALYLCASSRNRENTGELFFGEGSRLTVL.

The genes are TRBV4-3 and TRBJ2-1, with 8 bases matching TRBD2. The germline CDR1 and CDR2 sequences are LGHNA and YSLEER. The CDR3 sequence is 16 residues long. V shed 1 base, J shed 8 bases, and the junction held 10 bases outside the gene matches. The CDR3 DNA reads as TGCGCCAGCAGCCAAGCCTTAGCGGGACTTCGCCATGAGCAGTTCTTC. Translation: CASSQALAGLRHEQFF.

Only a few counts were recorded for this clone. This chain connects TRBV18 to TRBJ2-5; D might be TRBD1 (5 bases). Germline V gene data show CDR1 as KGHSH and CDR2 as LQKENI. V was clipped by 3 bases and J by 4 bases, with 9 bases between them. CDR3 length: 13 amino acids. The CDR3 region has the DNA TGTGCCAGCTCACCCAGCCAGGGAGAGACCCAGTACTTC. Translating it yields CASSPSQGETQYF. The variable domain in full, with the rest retrieved from reference TRBV18 and TRBJ2-5, is NAGVMQNPRHLVRRRGQEARLRCSPMKGHSHVYWYRQLPEEGLKFMVYLQKENIIDESGMPKERFSAEFPKEGPSILRIQQVVRGDSAAYFCASSPSQGETQYFGPGTRLLVL.

The V and J genes are TRBV7-2 and TRBJ2-2; 7 bases are shared with TRBD1. This CDR3 is built from 14 residues. V lost 5 bases to trimming and J lost 6 bases; unmatched junction nucleotides: 6. CDR1 and CDR2 from the germline V gene are SGHTA and FQGNSA. DNA for the CDR3: TGTGCCAGCAGCCCCGACAGGGCTGCCGGGGAGCTGTTTTTT. Its translation: CASSPDRAAGELFF. The whole variable domain, filled in from reference TRBV7-2 and TRBJ2-2, reads GAGVSQSPSNKVTEKGKDVELRCDPISGHTALYWYRQSLGQGLEFLIYFQGNSAPDKSGLPSDRFSAERTGGSVSTLTIQRTQQEDSAVYLCASSPDRAAGELFFGEGSRLTVL.

V is TRBV6-1 and J is TRBJ1-6; D is uncertain. This CDR3 region has 14 residues. CDR1 is MNHNS, CDR2 SASEGT, per germline. V lost 11 bases, J lost 6 bases, and 17 bases lay in between. The CDR3 DNA reads as TGTGCCTCAGCAGTTGTCGGCCTTAATTCACCCCTCCACTTT. Translated: CASAVVGLNSPLHF.

The chain uses TRBV29-1 and TRBJ2-2; 9 positions match TRBD1. Germline-derived CDR1 and CDR2 are SQVTM and ANQGSEA. The CDR3 runs to 14 residues. With 7 bases clipped from V and 5 bases from J, the junction kept 8 bases outside the gene matches. In DNA, the CDR3 is TGCAGCGCGACTGGGACAGGGATGACCGGGGAGCTGTTTTTT. The encoded protein is CSATGTGMTGELFF.